This is a list of T cell receptor beta chains from one sample in a study of OX40 agonist ivuxolimab in advanced cancers. This table comes from immunoSEQ multiplex PCR, and its TCRdb copy is limited to in-frame clones, with some not included. The data contain 34,000 or so clones, 75% to 85% of them seen just once; the ten biggest clones take up about 20%. This material consisted of CD4+ or CD8+ T cells sorted from blood, taken in a trial of the OX40 agonist ivuxolimab. The receptors here all came from an adult with an advanced solid tumor such as melanoma, head and neck, liver or kidney cancer. CDR3s include the opening cysteine and the closing phenylalanine or tryptophan. A D gene is named only where the DNA matches it firmly. Size is stated for part of the rows, as once, few or many counts, or as a class when the clone is expanded.

TRBJ1-5 | - | TRBV4-1 | - | 18 | TGCGCCAGCAGCCAAGATCTAAGGGGAGGTCGGAGCAATCAGCCCCAGCATTTT | CASSQDLRGGRSNQPQHF
TRBJ2-1 | - | TRBV28 | - | 14 | TGTGCCAGCAGTGCCTGGAAATCCTACAATGAGCAGTTCTTC | CASSAWKSYNEQFF
TRBJ2-1 | - | TRBV4-1 | - | 16 | TGCGCCAGCAGCCGGCCCGGGACAAAGAATTACAATGAGCAGTTCTTC | CASSRPGTKNYNEQFF
TRBJ1-3 | - | TRBV9 | - | 14 | TGTGCCAGCAGCGATCAGGGAGCTGGAAACACCATATATTTT | CASSDQGAGNTIYF
TRBJ1-3 | - | TRBV10-3 | - | 12 | TGTGCCATCAGTGACTCTGGAAACACCATATATTTT | CAISDSGNTIYF
TRBJ2-4 | - | TRBV7-9 | - | 15 | TGTGCCAGCAGCTTAGTCCAGTCCGCCAAAAACATTCAGTACTTC | CASSLVQSAKNIQYF
TRBJ1-1 | TRBD1 | TRBV7-2 | - | 14 | TGTGCCGCTAGTAACAGGGGGTGGGACACTGAAGCTTTCTTT | CAASNRGWDTEAFF
TRBJ1-1 | - | TRBV11-2 | - | 14 | TGTGCCAGCAGCGAGGGGGTCCTGAACACTGAAGCTTTCTTT | CASSEGVLNTEAFF
TRBJ2-3 | TRBD1 | TRBV28 | - | 15 | TGTGCCAGCAGTACCTCGGGACAGGGTGGAGATACGCAGTATTTT | CASSTSGQGGDTQYF
TRBJ2-7 | - | TRBV9 | - | 14 | TGTGCCAGCAGCGCTGGGGCCTCCTCCTACGAGCAGTACTTC | CASSAGASSYEQYF
TRBJ1-5 | TRBD1 | TRBV19 | few | 14 | TGTGCCAGTAGGAAGGGACAGGGGGATCAGCCCCAGCATTTT | CASRKGQGDQPQHF
TRBJ2-2 | - | TRBV19 | - | 14 | TGTGCCAGTAGAGTACAGGGAGACACCGGGGAGCTGTTTTTT | CASRVQGDTGELFF
TRBJ2-2 | - | TRBV19 | - | 15 | TGTGCCAGTAGTATAGAGGGAGGAGCAGCCGGGGAGCTGTTTTTT | CASSIEGGAAGELFF
TRBJ2-1 | TRBD2 | TRBV7-6 | - | 16 | TGTGCCAGCAGCCCCCGGACTAGCGGGACCTACAATGAGCAGTTCTTC | CASSPRTSGTYNEQFF
TRBJ2-7 | TRBD1 | TRBV30 | - | 15 | TGTGCCTGGAGTTTACTCGGACAGGGCATAGGCGAGCAGTACTTC | CAWSLLGQGIGEQYF
TRBJ1-1 | - | TRBV27 | - | 15 | TGTGCCAGCCGAGTACTGGACGCCAAACACACTGAAGCTTTCTTT | CASRVLDAKHTEAFF
TRBJ1-4 | - | TRBV4-1 | - | 15 | TGCGCCAGCAGCCAAGTTCCAGGGCCTAATGAAAAACTGTTTTTT | CASSQVPGPNEKLFF
TRBJ1-1 | - | TRBV6-5 | - | 15 | TGTGCCAGCAGTTACGACCACGCCTCGAACACTGAAGCTTTCTTT | CASSYDHASNTEAFF
TRBJ1-1 | TRBD1 | TRBV11-2 | - | 17 | TGTGCCAGCAGCTTGACAGGGGGCGGTTCGGTGAACACTGAAGCTTTCTTT | CASSLTGGGSVNTEAFF
TRBJ2-1 | TRBD2 | TRBV9 | - | 13 | TGTGCCAGCAGCCCTGGGACTAGCGGGACTCCGTTCTTC | CASSPGTSGTPFF
TRBJ2-5 | TRBD1 | TRBV19 | - | 15 | TGTGCCAGTAGCGCCCGTGGGACAGTCCAAGAGACCCAGTACTTC | CASSARGTVQETQYF
TRBJ2-7 | TRBD2 | TRBV9 | - | 14 | TGTGCCAGCAGCCAACGAGGACTAGCGGGGGAGCAGTACTTC | CASSQRGLAGEQYF
TRBJ1-6 | - | TRBV4-1 | - | 13 | TGCGCCAGCAGCCAAGGGTCAAATTCACCCCTCCACTTT | CASSQGSNSPLHF
TRBJ1-2 | - | TRBV30 | - | 13 | TGTGCCTGGAGCCTGACGGTGTCCTATGGCTACACCTTC | CAWSLTVSYGYTF
TRBJ2-7 | - | TRBV5-1 | - | 14 | TGCGCCAGCAGCTTGGGGACGATTTCCTACGAGCAGTACTTC | CASSLGTISYEQYF
TRBJ2-5 | TRBD2 | TRBV5-1 | - | 18 | TGCGCCAGCAGCTTGGCCGACGGACTAGCGGGAGCGGGAGAGACCCAGTACTTC | CASSLADGLAGAGETQYF
TRBJ2-1 | - | TRBV6-1 | - | 13 | TGTGCCAGCAGCCTAGGAGACTACAATGAGCAGTTCTTC | CASSLGDYNEQFF
TRBJ2-2 | TRBD2 | TRBV5-1 | - | 16 | TGCGCCAGCAGCTTGCCACTAGCGGGGGGCACCGGGGAGCTGTTTTTT | CASSLPLAGGTGELFF
TRBJ2-7 | - | TRBV7-9 | - | 12 | TGTGCCAGCAGCTTACTAGGGGTCGAGCAGTACTTC | CASSLLGVEQYF
TRBJ2-2 | - | TRBV10-1 | once | 15 | TGCGCCAGCAGTGAGACGCCAGGCGGCACCGGGGAGCTGTTTTTT | CASSETPGGTGELFF
TRBJ2-7 | TRBD2 | TRBV19 | few | 13 | TGTGCCAGTAGCGGGAGGACATCCTACGAGCAGTACTTC | CASSGRTSYEQYF
TRBJ1-4 | - | TRBV4-1 | - | 16 | TGCGCCAGCAGCCAAGACCCAGTGAGGAGGGGTGCAAAACTGTTTTTT | CASSQDPVRRGAKLFF
TRBJ2-5 | - | TRBV4-1 | once | 16 | TGCGCCAGCAGCCAAGGGGAGCGTAGCTTCCAAGAGACCCAGTACTTC | CASSQGERSFQETQYF
TRBJ2-2 | TRBD1 | TRBV6-6 | - | 15 | TGTGCCAGCAGTCCGGGACAGGCGAACACCGGGGAGCTGTTTTTT | CASSPGQANTGELFF
TRBJ1-1 | TRBD1 | TRBV5-1 | - | 14 | TGCGCCAGCAGCTCAGGGACAGGGGGCACTGAAGCTTTCTTT | CASSSGTGGTEAFF
TRBJ1-3 | - | TRBV21-1 | - | 15 | TGTGCCAGCAGCAAAGACCCCAACTCTGGAAACACCATATATTTT | CASSKDPNSGNTIYF
TRBJ2-7 | TRBD1 | TRBV28 | - | 16 | TGTGCCAGCACCGAGGCCGGGACAGGAGCCTCCTACGAGCAGTACTTC | CASTEAGTGASYEQYF
TRBJ2-1 | - | TRBV7-2 | - | 14 | TGTGCCAGCAGCCCAGGAGGGACCAACAATGAGCAGTTCTTC | CASSPGGTNNEQFF
TRBJ1-3 | - | TRBV28 | - | 15 | TGTGCCAGCAGTTTACCCCTCGGCTCTGGAAACACCATATATTTT | CASSLPLGSGNTIYF
TRBJ2-2 | - | TRBV28 | few | 14 | TGTGCCAGCAGTTTAGCGGGGCCCCGAGGGGAGCTGTTTTTT | CASSLAGPRGELFF
TRBJ2-5 | TRBD1 | TRBV9 | - | 15 | TGTGCCAGCAGCCCAGCGACAGGGGGCTTTGAGACCCAGTACTTC | CASSPATGGFETQYF
TRBJ1-6 | - | TRBV6-4 | - | 16 | TGTGCCAGCAGTGACTCGTTTAAAGGGCCGAATTCACCCCTCCACTTT | CASSDSFKGPNSPLHF
TRBJ1-5 | TRBD1 | TRBV5-6 | many | 16 | TGTGCCAGCAGCTTGACCACAGGGGCGGAAAATCAGCCCCAGCATTTT | CASSLTTGAENQPQHF
TRBJ2-5 | - | TRBV7-9 | - | 13 | TGTGCCAGCAGCATAATGGGGGGAGAGACCCAGTACTTC | CASSIMGGETQYF
TRBJ1-5 | - | TRBV19 | - | 16 | TGTGCCAGTAGTCCAACAGGGAAGTGGGGCAATCAGCCCCAGCATTTT | CASSPTGKWGNQPQHF
TRBJ1-5 | - | TRBV10-3 | - | 13 | TGTGCCATCAGTGAATCAGGGGACCAGCCCCAGCATTTT | CAISESGDQPQHF